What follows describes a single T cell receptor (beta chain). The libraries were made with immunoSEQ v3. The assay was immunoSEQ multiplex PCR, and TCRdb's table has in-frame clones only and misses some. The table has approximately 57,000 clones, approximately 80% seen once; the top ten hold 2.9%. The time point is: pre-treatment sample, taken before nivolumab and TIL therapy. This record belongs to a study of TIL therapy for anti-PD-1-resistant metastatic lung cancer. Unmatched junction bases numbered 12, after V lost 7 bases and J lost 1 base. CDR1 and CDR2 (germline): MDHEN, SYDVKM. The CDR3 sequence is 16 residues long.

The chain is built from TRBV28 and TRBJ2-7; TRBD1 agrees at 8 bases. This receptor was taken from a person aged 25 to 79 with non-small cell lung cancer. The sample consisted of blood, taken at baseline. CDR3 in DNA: TGTGCCAGCACCCCCTGGCTGGGGACAGGATCCTACGAGCAGTACTTC. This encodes CASTPWLGTGSYEQYF.